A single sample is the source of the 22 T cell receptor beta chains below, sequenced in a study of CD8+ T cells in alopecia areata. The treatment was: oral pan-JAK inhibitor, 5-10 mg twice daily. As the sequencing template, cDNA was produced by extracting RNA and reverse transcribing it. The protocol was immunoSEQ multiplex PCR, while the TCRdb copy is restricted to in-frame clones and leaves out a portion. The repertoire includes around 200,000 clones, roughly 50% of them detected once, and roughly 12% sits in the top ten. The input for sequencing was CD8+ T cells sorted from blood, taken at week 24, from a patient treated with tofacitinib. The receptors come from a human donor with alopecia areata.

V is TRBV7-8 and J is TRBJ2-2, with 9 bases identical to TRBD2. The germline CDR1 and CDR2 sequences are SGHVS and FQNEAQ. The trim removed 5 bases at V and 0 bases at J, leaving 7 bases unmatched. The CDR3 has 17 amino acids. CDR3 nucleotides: TGTGCCAGCAGCCGCGGGGTAGCGGGGGCGAACACCGGGGAGCTGTTTTTT. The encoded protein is CASSRGVAGANTGELFF.

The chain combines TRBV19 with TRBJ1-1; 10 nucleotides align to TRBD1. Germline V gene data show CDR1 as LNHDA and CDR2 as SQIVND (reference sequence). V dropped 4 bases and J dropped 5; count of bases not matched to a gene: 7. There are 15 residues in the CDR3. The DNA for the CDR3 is TGTGCCAGTAGTAGGATGACAGGGGGCGAGACTGAAGCTTTCTTT. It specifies CASSRMTGGETEAFF.

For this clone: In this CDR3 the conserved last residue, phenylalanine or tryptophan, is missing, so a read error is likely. CDR3 in DNA: TGTGCCAGCAGCTCGAGGGGAACTAACTATGGCTACACCTCC. Protein product: CASSSRGTNYGYTS. The V and J genes are TRBV13 and TRBJ1-2; D is perhaps TRBD1 (5 bases). This CDR3 is built from 14 residues. The germline CDR1 and CDR2 sequences are PRHDT and FYEKMQ (reference sequence). With 4 bases removed from V and 0 bases from J, the gap between germline ends came to 9 bases.

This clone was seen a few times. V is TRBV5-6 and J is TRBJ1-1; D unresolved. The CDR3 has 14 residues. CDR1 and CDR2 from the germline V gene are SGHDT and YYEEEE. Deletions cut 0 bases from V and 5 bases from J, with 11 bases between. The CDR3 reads CASSLELWGTEAFF. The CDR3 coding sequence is TGTGCCAGCAGCTTGGAACTCTGGGGAACTGAAGCTTTCTTT.

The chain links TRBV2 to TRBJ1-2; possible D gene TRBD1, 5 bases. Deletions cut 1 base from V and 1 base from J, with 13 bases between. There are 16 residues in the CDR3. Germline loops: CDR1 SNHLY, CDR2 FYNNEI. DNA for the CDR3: TGTGCCAGCAGTGAAGTCAGGGCAGGCGGTAACTATGGCTACACCTTC. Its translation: CASSEVRAGGNYGYTF.

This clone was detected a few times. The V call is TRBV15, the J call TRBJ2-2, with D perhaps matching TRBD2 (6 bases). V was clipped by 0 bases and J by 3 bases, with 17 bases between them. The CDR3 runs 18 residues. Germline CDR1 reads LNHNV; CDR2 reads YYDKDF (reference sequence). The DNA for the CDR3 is TGTGCCACCAGCAGAGATCCGTTGGGACTCGAGGACACCGGGGAGCTGTTTTTT. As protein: CATSRDPLGLEDTGELFF.

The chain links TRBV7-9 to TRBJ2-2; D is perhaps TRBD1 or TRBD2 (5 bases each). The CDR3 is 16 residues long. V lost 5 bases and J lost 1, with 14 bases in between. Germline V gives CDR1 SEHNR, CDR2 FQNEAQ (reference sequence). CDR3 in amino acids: CASSAPGPRNTGELFF. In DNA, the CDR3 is TGTGCCAGCAGCGCCCCGGGACCTAGGAACACCGGGGAGCTGTTTTTT.

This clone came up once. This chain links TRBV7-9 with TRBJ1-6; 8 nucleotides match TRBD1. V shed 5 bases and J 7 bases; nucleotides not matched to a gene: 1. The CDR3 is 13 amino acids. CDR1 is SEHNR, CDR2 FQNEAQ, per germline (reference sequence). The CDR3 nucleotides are TGTGCCAGCAGCCGACAGGGGAATTCACCCCTCCACTTT. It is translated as CASSRQGNSPLHF.

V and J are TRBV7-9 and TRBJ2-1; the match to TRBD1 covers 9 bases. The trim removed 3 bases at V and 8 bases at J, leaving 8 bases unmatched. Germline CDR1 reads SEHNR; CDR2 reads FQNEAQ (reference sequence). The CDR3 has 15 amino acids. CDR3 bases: TGTGCCAGCAGCTTGGGACAGGGCGGTTGGGATGAGCAGTTCTTC. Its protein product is CASSLGQGGWDEQFF.

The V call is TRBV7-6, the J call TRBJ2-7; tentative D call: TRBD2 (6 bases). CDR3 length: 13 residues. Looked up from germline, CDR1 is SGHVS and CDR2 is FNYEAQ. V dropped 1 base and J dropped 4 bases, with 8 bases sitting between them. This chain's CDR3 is CASSLGEVYEQYF. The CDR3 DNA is TGTGCCAGCAGCTTAGGGGAGGTATACGAGCAGTACTTC.

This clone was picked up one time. This CDR3 reads CASTPLAGELFF. The CDR3 nucleotides are TGTGCCAGCACCCCTTTGGCCGGGGAGCTGTTTTTT. This sequence joins TRBV6-5 and TRBJ2-2; D unresolved. The CDR3 totals 12 residues. CDR1 is MNHEY, CDR2 SVGAGI, per germline. V was clipped by 7 bases and J by 6 bases, with 9 bases between them.

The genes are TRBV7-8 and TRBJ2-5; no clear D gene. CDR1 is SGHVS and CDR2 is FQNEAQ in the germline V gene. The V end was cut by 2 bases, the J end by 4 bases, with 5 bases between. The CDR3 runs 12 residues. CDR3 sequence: CASSLKRETQYF. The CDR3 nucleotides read TGTGCCAGCAGCTTAAAAAGAGAGACCCAGTACTTC.

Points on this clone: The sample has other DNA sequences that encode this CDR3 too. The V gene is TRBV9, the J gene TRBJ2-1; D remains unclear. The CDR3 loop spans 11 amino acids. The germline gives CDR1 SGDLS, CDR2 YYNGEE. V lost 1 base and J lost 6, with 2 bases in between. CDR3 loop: CASSVSNEQFF. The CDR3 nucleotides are TGTGCCAGCAGCGTAAGCAATGAGCAGTTCTTC.

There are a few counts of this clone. CDR3 in amino acids: CASSITVYSNQPQHF. CDR3 nucleotide sequence: TGTGCCAGTAGTATAACAGTTTATAGCAATCAGCCCCAGCATTTT. V gene TRBV19 combines with J gene TRBJ1-5; the D is unclear. CDR3 length: 15 residues. The germline gives CDR1 LNHDA, CDR2 SQIVND (reference sequence). V lost 2 bases, J lost 0 bases, and 8 bases lay in between. Full variable domain (outside the CDR3, taken from reference TRBV19 and TRBJ1-5): DGGITQSPKYLFRKEGQNVTLSCEQNLNHDAMYWYRQDPGQGLRLIYYSQIVNDFQKGDIAEGYSVSREKKESFPLTVTSAQKNPTAFYLCASSITVYSNQPQHFGDGTRLSIL.

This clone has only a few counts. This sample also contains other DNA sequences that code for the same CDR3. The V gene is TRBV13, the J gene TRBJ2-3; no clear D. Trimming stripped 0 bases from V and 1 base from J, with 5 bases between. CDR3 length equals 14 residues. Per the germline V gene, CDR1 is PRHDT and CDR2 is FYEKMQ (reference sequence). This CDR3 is CASSLGRGTDTQYF. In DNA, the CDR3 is TGTGCCAGCAGCTTAGGACGAGGCACAGATACGCAGTATTTT. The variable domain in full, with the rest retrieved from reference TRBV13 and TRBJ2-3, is AAGVIQSPRHLIKEKRETATLKCYPIPRHDTVYWYQQGPGQDPQFLISFYEKMQSDKGSIPDRFSAQQFSDYHSELNMSSLELGDSALYFCASSLGRGTDTQYFGPGTRLTVL.

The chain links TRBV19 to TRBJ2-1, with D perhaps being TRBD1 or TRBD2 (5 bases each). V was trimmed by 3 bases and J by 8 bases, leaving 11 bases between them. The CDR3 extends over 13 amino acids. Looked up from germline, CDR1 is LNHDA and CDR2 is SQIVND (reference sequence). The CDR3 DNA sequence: TGTGCCAGTAGTATGCTAGCCAGGGATGAGCAGTTCTTC. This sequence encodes CASSMLARDEQFF.

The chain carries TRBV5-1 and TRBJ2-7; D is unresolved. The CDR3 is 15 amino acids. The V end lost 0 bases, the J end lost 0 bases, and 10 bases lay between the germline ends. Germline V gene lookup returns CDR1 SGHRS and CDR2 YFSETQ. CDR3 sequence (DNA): TGCGCCAGCAGCTTGGTGGGCCAGAGCTCCTACGAGCAGTACTTC. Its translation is CASSLVGQSSYEQYF.

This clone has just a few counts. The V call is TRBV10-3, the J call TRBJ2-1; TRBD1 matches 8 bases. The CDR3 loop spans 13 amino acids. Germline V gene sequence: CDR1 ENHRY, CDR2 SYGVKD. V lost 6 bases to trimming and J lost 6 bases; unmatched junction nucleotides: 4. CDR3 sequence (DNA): TGTGCCATCAGCGCAGGACAGGGCAATGAGCAGTTCTTC. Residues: CAISAGQGNEQFF.

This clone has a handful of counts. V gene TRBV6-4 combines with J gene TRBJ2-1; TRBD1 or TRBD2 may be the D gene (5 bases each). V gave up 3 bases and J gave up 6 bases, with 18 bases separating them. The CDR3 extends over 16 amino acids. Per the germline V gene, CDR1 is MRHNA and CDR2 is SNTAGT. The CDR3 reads CASSEAGTGSSNEQFF. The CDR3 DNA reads TGTGCCAGCAGTGAAGCCGGGACGGGGAGCTCCAATGAGCAGTTCTTC.

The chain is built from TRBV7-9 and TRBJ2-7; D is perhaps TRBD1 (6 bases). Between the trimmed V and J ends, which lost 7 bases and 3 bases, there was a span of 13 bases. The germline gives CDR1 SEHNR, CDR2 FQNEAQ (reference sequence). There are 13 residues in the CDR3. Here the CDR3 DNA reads TGTGCCAGCAACATGGACAGAAGCTACGAGCAGTACTTC. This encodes CASNMDRSYEQYF. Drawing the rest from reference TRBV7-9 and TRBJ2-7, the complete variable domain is DTGVSQNPRHKITKRGQNVTFRCDPISEHNRLYWYRQTLGQGPEFLTYFQNEAQLEKSRLLSDRFSAERPKGSFSTLEIQRTEQGDSAMYLCASNMDRSYEQYFGPGTRLTVT.

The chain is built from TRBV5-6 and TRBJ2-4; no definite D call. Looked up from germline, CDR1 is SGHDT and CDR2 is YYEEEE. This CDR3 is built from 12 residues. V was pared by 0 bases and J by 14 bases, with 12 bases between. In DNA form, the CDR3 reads TGTGCCAGCAGCTTGGGAGATGGCGGCGAGTACTTC. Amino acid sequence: CASSLGDGGEYF.

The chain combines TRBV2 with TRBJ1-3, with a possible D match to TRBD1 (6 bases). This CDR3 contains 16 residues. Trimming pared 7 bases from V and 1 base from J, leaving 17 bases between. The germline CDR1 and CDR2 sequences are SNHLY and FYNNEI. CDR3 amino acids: CASKGWQGRSGNTIYF. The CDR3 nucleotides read TGTGCCAGCAAAGGATGGCAGGGGCGGTCTGGAAACACCATATATTTT.